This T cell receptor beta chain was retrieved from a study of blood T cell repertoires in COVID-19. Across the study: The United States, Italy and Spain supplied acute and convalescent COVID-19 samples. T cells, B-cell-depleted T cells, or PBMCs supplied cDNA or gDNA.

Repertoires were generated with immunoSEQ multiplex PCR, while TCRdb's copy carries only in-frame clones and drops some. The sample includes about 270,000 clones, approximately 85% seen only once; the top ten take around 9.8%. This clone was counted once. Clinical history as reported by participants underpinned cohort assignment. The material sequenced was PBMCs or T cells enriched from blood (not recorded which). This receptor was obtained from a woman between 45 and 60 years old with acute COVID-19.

CDR3 in amino acids: CASSARGNSYTF. The CDR3 bases are TGTGCCAGCAGTGCCCGGGGGAATAGCTACACCTTC. The rearrangement joins TRBV27 to TRBJ1-2; D is possibly TRBD1 (5 bases). Germline loops: CDR1 MNHEY, CDR2 SMNVEV (reference sequence). This CDR3 contains 12 residues. The ends were cut back, 5 bases at V and 9 bases at J, with 13 bases in the middle.